Listed below are T cell receptor beta chains from one sample, sequenced in a study of Ad26.COV2.S vaccination and SARS-CoV-2 variants. The method was immunoSEQ multiplex PCR; TCRdb's version includes in-frame clones alone and lacks a portion of them. Of about 240,000 clones in the sample, more than 75% are singletons; the top ten hold around 11%. The sample in question was peripheral blood, obtained in a trial of Ad26.COV2.S vaccine versus placebo. These receptors were collected from a person between 18 and 65 years old who received the Ad26.COV2.S COVID-19 vaccine or a placebo. CDR3s include the opening cysteine and the closing phenylalanine or tryptophan. The D gene is left open where the match is weak.

D gene: .; J gene: TRBJ2-7; V gene: TRBV5-4; CDR3 protein: CASSSGVGPYEQYF; CDR3 DNA: TGTGCCAGCAGCTCCGGGGTTGGCCCCTACGAGCAGTACTTC
D gene: .; J gene: TRBJ1-5; V gene: TRBV24-1; CDR3 protein: CATSDGGRPNQPQHF; CDR3 DNA: TGTGCCACCAGTGACGGGGGGCGCCCCAATCAGCCCCAGCATTTT
D gene: .; J gene: TRBJ2-1; V gene: TRBV5-1; CDR3 protein: CASSPNRHGVGVLSYNEQFF; CDR3 DNA: TGCGCCAGCAGCCCGAATCGTCATGGGGTAGGGGTTCTCTCCTACAATGAGCAGTTCTTC
D gene: TRBD2; J gene: TRBJ2-7; V gene: TRBV19; CDR3 protein: CASSRSGRAIEQYF; CDR3 DNA: TGTGCCAGTAGTCGAAGCGGGAGGGCCATCGAGCAGTACTTC
D gene: TRBD2; J gene: TRBJ2-2; V gene: TRBV7-8; CDR3 protein: CASSDLAGVSGELFF; CDR3 DNA: TGTGCCAGCAGCGATCTAGCGGGGGTATCCGGGGAGCTGTTTTTT
D gene: .; J gene: TRBJ1-3; V gene: TRBV6-5; CDR3 protein: CASTGSGNTIYF; CDR3 DNA: TGTGCCAGCACAGGGTCTGGAAACACCATATATTTT
D gene: TRBD1; J gene: TRBJ1-3; V gene: TRBV7-2; CDR3 protein: CASKGTGGSGNTIYF; CDR3 DNA: TGTGCCAGCAAGGGGACAGGGGGCTCTGGAAACACCATATATTTT
D gene: TRBD2; J gene: TRBJ2-7; V gene: TRBV2; CDR3 protein: CAILTSGGSAYEQYF; CDR3 DNA: TGTGCCATCCTGACTAGCGGGGGTTCTGCCTACGAGCAGTACTTC
D gene: .; J gene: TRBJ2-7; V gene: TRBV12-3/TRBV12-4; CDR3 protein: CASSFSGDEQYF; CDR3 DNA: TGTGCCAGCAGTTTCTCGGGGGACGAGCAGTACTTC
D gene: .; J gene: TRBJ1-1; V gene: TRBV14; CDR3 protein: CASSRGWAEAFF; CDR3 DNA: TGTGCCAGCTCTAGGGGGTGGGCTGAAGCTTTCTTT
D gene: .; J gene: TRBJ1-2; V gene: TRBV6-1; CDR3 protein: CASSEEPNYGYTF; CDR3 DNA: TGTGCCAGCAGTGAAGAGCCGAACTATGGCTACACCTTC
D gene: TRBD2; J gene: TRBJ2-2; V gene: TRBV3-1/TRBV3-2; CDR3 protein: CASSPKRLAGVAGELFF; CDR3 DNA: TGTGCCAGCAGCCCGAAAAGACTAGCGGGAGTGGCCGGGGAGCTGTTTTTT
D gene: TRBD1; J gene: TRBJ1-4; V gene: TRBV19; CDR3 protein: CATTRAGGAWEKLFF; CDR3 DNA: TGTGCCACCACTCGGGCAGGGGGCGCATGGGAAAAACTGTTTTTT
D gene: .; J gene: TRBJ1-5; V gene: TRBV28; CDR3 protein: CASSLRVGRGDSRPQHF; CDR3 DNA: TGTGCCAGCAGTTTAAGGGTCGGGAGGGGGGATTCGCGGCCCCAGCATTTT